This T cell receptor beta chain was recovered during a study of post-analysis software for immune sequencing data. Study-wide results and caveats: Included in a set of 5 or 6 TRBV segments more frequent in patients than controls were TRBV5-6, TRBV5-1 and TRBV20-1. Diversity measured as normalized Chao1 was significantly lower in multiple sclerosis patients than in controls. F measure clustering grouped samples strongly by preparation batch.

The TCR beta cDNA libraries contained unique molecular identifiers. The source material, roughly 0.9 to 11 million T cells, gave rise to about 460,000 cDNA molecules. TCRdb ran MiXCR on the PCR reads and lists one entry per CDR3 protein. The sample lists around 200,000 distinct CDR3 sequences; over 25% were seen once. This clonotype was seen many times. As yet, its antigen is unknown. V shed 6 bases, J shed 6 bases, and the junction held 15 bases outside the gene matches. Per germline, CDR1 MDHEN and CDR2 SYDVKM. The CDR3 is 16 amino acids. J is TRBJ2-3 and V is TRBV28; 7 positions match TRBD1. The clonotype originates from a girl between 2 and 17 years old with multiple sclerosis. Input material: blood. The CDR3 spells CASSPGLTGFGDTQYF. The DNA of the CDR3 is TGTGCCAGCAGCCCTGGCTTGACAGGGTTCGGGGATACGCAGTATTTT. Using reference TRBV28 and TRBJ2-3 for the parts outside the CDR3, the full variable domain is DVKVTQSSRYLVKRTGEKVFLECVQDMDHENMFWYRQDPGLGLRLIYFSYDVKMKEKGDIPEGYSVSREKKERFSLILESASTNQTSMYLCASSPGLTGFGDTQYFGPGTRLTVL.